The 28 T cell receptor beta chains below all came from one sample that was sequenced in a study of PD-1 blockade in mismatch repair-deficient tumors. TCRdb's copy holds only in-frame clones and misses some; the assay was immunoSEQ multiplex PCR. This sample has 100,000 to 150,000 clones, with around nine tenths found just once. Material: peripheral blood, obtained approximately 72 weeks after starting pembrolizumab. The receptors here all came from an adult with mismatch repair-deficient cancer.

The chain employs TRBV27 and TRBJ2-3, with D tentatively TRBD1 or TRBD2 (5 bases each). From germline, CDR1 is MNHEY and CDR2 SMNVEV (reference sequence). This CDR3 region has 15 residues. V lost 5 bases and J lost 1, with 13 bases in between. DNA for the CDR3: TGTGCCAGCAGTCCTCCCGGGGCCCGCACAGATACGCAGTATTTT. It encodes CASSPPGARTDTQYF.

The chain uses TRBV11-2 and TRBJ2-3; D remains unclear. Looked up from germline, CDR1 is SGHAT and CDR2 is FQNNGV. V lost 3 bases and J 2 bases, leaving 3 bases between the germline ends. The CDR3 loop spans 12 amino acids. The CDR3, as DNA: TGTGCCAGCAGCTTCGCCACAGATACGCAGTATTTT. It codes for CASSFATDTQYF. Variable domain in full (rest from reference TRBV11-2 and TRBJ2-3): EAGVAQSPRYKIIEKRQSVAFWCNPISGHATLYWYQQILGQGPKLLIQFQNNGVVDDSQLPKDRFSAERLKGVDSTLKIQPAKLEDSAVYLCASSFATDTQYFGPGTRLTVL.

The V and J genes are TRBV5-1 and TRBJ2-3; D unresolved. This CDR3 is 15 amino acids long. V lost 2 bases and J 0 bases, leaving 10 bases between the germline ends. The germline gives CDR1 SGHRS, CDR2 YFSETQ. The CDR3 DNA sequence: TGCGCCAGCAGCTTAAATCACGACAGCACAGATACGCAGTATTTT. This codes for CASSLNHDSTDTQYF.

Only one count was recorded for this clone. The genes are TRBV13 and TRBJ1-4; no firm D call. Germline CDR1 is PRHDT and CDR2 is FYEKMQ (reference sequence). V lost 5 bases and J lost 3, with 10 bases in between. The CDR3 contains 14 residues. The CDR3 loop reads CASSPRAANEKLFF. CDR3 DNA sequence: TGTGCCAGCAGCCCGAGAGCGGCTAATGAAAAACTGTTTTTT. The full variable domain, with the rest looked up from reference TRBV13 and TRBJ1-4, is AAGVIQSPRHLIKEKRETATLKCYPIPRHDTVYWYQQGPGQDPQFLISFYEKMQSDKGSIPDRFSAQQFSDYHSELNMSSLELGDSALYFCASSPRAANEKLFFGSGTQLSVL.

The chain employs TRBV5-4 and TRBJ2-7; TRBD1 matches 7 bases. Trimming took 4 bases from V and 7 from J; bases not matched to a gene: 11. Germline V gene data show CDR1 as SGHNT and CDR2 as YYREEE (reference sequence). This CDR3 spans 14 amino acids. The CDR3 region has the DNA TGTGCCAGCAGCCCCGGGACAGACCTACGGGAGCAGTACTTC. It translates to CASSPGTDLREQYF.

The V and J genes are TRBV7-2 and TRBJ2-1, with 8 nucleotides matching TRBD1. The CDR3 length is 15 residues. Germline V lookup: CDR1 SGHTA, CDR2 FQGNSA. Unmatched junction bases numbered 5, after V lost 1 base and J lost 6 bases. The CDR3: CASSLETGVSNEQFF. The CDR3 DNA follows: TGTGCCAGCAGCTTAGAGACAGGGGTTAGCAATGAGCAGTTCTTC.

The V call is TRBV11-2, the J call TRBJ2-3; a weak D match, TRBD2 (5 bases). The germline gives CDR1 SGHAT, CDR2 FQNNGV. The CDR3 runs to 13 residues. V was cut by 8 bases and J by 5 bases, with 14 bases left in between. The CDR3 nucleotides read TGTGCCAGCGGTGGGAGTTGGGTAGATACGCAGTATTTT. It specifies CASGGSWVDTQYF.

V gene TRBV4-1 combines with J gene TRBJ2-5, with 8 positions matching TRBD2. This CDR3 region has 15 residues. The germline V gene has CDR1 MGHRA and CDR2 YSYEKL. The V gene end was trimmed by 4 bases and the J gene end by 5 bases; junction bases not matched to a gene: 9. CDR3 DNA sequence: TGCGCCAGCAGCCGATTAGCGGGGCCCGGGGAGACCCAGTACTTC. Translated: CASSRLAGPGETQYF.

This sequence joins TRBV6-1 and TRBJ2-7, with D unclear. Between the trimmed V and J ends, which lost 1 base and 3 bases, there was a span of 16 bases. Germline CDR1 MNHNS, CDR2 SASEGT. The CDR3 contains 16 residues. CDR3 DNA sequence: TGTGCCAGCAGTGAAGGGTTCCTGGGTAGCAACTACGAGCAGTACTTC. Its translation: CASSEGFLGSNYEQYF.

V is TRBV29-1 and J is TRBJ1-1, with 7 bases matching TRBD1. CDR3 length: 14 residues. The junction had 13 bases not matched to a gene; V was cut back by 5 bases and J by 7 bases. Germline loops: CDR1 SQVTM, CDR2 ANQGSEA. CDR3 nucleotide sequence: TGCAGCGTTAAAGTGAGACAGGGTTTAGGTGAAGCTTTCTTT. It yields the protein CSVKVRQGLGEAFF.

The chain joins TRBV5-1 to TRBJ2-1; 7 bases agree with TRBD2. Germline loops: CDR1 SGHRS, CDR2 YFSETQ. The CDR3 is made up of 16 amino acids. J gave up 0 bases and V 0 bases, and 3 bases lay outside the gene matches. For the CDR3, the DNA is TGCGCCAGCAGCTTGGTTGAGCGGGGCTCCTACAATGAGCAGTTCTTC. It is translated as CASSLVERGSYNEQFF. Based on the CDR3 plus reference TRBV5-1 and TRBJ2-1, the full variable domain is KAGVTQTPRYLIKTRGQQVTLSCSPISGHRSVSWYQQTPGQGLQFLFEYFSETQRNKGNFPGRFSGRQFSNSRSEMNVSTLELGDSALYLCASSLVERGSYNEQFFGPGTRLTVL.

This clone occurred a few times. The chain recombines TRBV4-1 with TRBJ1-1, with D perhaps TRBD1 (5 bases). Germline V gives CDR1 MGHRA, CDR2 YSYEKL. The CDR3 length is 14 residues. The V and J ends lost 1 base and 0 bases respectively, with 6 bases between them. This CDR3 reads CASSQGGMNTEAFF. CDR3 nucleotide sequence: TGCGCCAGCAGCCAAGGGGGCATGAACACTGAAGCTTTCTTT.

The chain has TRBV27 and TRBJ2-7; TRBD2 matches 7 bases. The germline V gene encodes CDR1 MNHEY and CDR2 SMNVEV (reference sequence). V was clipped by 5 bases and J by 4 bases; unmatched bases: 8. The CDR3 has 14 amino acids. CDR3 bases: TGTGCCAGCAGTATCGGCGGGAGTAGTTACGAGCAGTACTTC. This codes for CASSIGGSSYEQYF.

The CDR3 protein is CASSLGLAGSDLGTDTQYF. The CDR3 nucleotides are TGTGCCAGCAGCTTGGGACTAGCGGGATCCGATCTTGGCACAGATACGCAGTATTTT. V and J are TRBV5-4 and TRBJ2-3; 11 positions agree with TRBD2. The length of the CDR3 is 19 residues. Germline V CDR1 and CDR2: SGHNT, YYREEE (reference sequence). The ends lost 0 bases at V and 1 base at J; junction bases unmatched: 10.

The gene calls are TRBV5-8 and TRBJ2-5; D remains unclear. The germline gives CDR1 SGHTS, CDR2 YDEGEE. There are 16 residues in the CDR3. Trimming left V 1 base short and J 1 base short, with 14 bases between. The CDR3 DNA reads TGTGCCAGCAGCTTGATTATGGGGTGGGCCCAAGAGACCCAGTACTTC. It is translated as CASSLIMGWAQETQYF.

The chain carries TRBV11-2 and TRBJ2-7; no definite D call. Germline lookup yields CDR1 SGHAT and CDR2 FQNNGV. Trimming left V 1 base short and J 1 base short, with 5 bases between. The CDR3 runs 13 residues. CDR3 DNA sequence: TGTGCCAGCAGCTTAGGTCCATCCTACGAGCAGTACTTC. It translates to CASSLGPSYEQYF.

The rearrangement joins TRBV5-4 to TRBJ2-2; D remains ambiguous. The germline V and J ends were trimmed by 2 bases and 7 bases, with 9 bases remaining between them. Germline lookup yields CDR1 SGHNT and CDR2 YYREEE (reference sequence). CDR3 length: 13 amino acids. CDR3: CASSLTISGELFF. CDR3 bases: TGTGCCAGCAGCTTAACTATTAGCGGGGAGCTGTTTTTT.

This clone appeared a few times. The chain couples TRBV11-2 to TRBJ2-7; TRBD2 might be the D (5 bases). Germline CDR1 reads SGHAT; CDR2 reads FQNNGV. This CDR3 contains 14 residues. Trimming took off 4 bases at V and 4 bases at J, with 14 bases between the two ends. Written as DNA, the CDR3 is TGTGCCAGCAGCTCCAGCGGCAGCTCGTACGAGCAGTACTTC. Its translation is CASSSSGSSYEQYF.

The chain uses TRBV11-2 and TRBJ2-1; a possible D gene is TRBD2 (5 bases). The CDR3 totals 14 residues. Per germline, CDR1 SGHAT and CDR2 FQNNGV. V lost 3 bases, J lost 3 bases, and 9 bases lay in between. CDR3 sequence (DNA): TGTGCCAGCAGCTTCCGGGATGTCTACAATGAGCAGTTCTTC. Translation: CASSFRDVYNEQFF.

This chain links TRBV7-6 with TRBJ2-7; a weak D match, TRBD1 (5 bases). The CDR3 loop spans 14 amino acids. Between the trimmed V and J ends, which lost 2 bases and 6 bases, there was a span of 14 bases. The germline V gene has CDR1 SGHVS and CDR2 FNYEAQ. CDR3 bases: TGTGCCAGCAGCTTAAGGCAGGGTGACTCCGAGCAGTACTTC. Protein sequence: CASSLRQGDSEQYF.

J is TRBJ2-2 and V is TRBV30; perhaps D is TRBD1 or TRBD2 (5 bases each). Trimming shortened V by 0 bases and J by 4 bases, and 12 bases separated the two germline ends. The CDR3 has 15 amino acids. In germline, CDR1 is GTSNPN, CDR2 SVGIG (reference sequence). CDR3 sequence: CAWSVLSGATGELFF. The CDR3 DNA sequence: TGTGCCTGGAGTGTACTTTCCGGGGCCACCGGGGAGCTGTTTTTT.

The gene calls are TRBV5-1 and TRBJ2-2; the match to TRBD1 covers 7 bases. Per germline, CDR1 SGHRS and CDR2 YFSETQ. J gave up 0 bases and V 4 bases, and 6 bases lay outside the gene matches. The CDR3 extends over 16 amino acids. The CDR3 protein is CASSETGSTNTGELFF. CDR3 nucleotide sequence: TGCGCCAGCAGCGAGACAGGGTCCACGAACACCGGGGAGCTGTTTTTT. The variable domain in full, completed from reference TRBV5-1 and TRBJ2-2, reads KAGVTQTPRYLIKTRGQQVTLSCSPISGHRSVSWYQQTPGQGLQFLFEYFSETQRNKGNFPGRFSGRQFSNSRSEMNVSTLELGDSALYLCASSETGSTNTGELFFGEGSRLTVL.

The V call is TRBV11-2, the J call TRBJ2-2; 7 bases agree with TRBD2. The CDR3 contains 16 residues. Germline lookup yields CDR1 SGHAT and CDR2 FQNNGV. Unmatched junction bases numbered 13, after V lost 5 bases and J lost 7 bases. CDR3 residues: CASSASREEVVGELFF. The CDR3 nucleotides are TGTGCCAGCAGCGCCTCTCGGGAGGAGGTTGTCGGGGAGCTGTTTTTT.

The chain carries TRBV12-5 and TRBJ2-1; no clear D. With 5 bases removed from V and 4 bases from J, the gap between germline ends came to 3 bases. The germline V gene encodes CDR1 LGHNT and CDR2 FRNRAP. The CDR3 extends over 11 amino acids. The CDR3 spells CASGNYNEQFF. The CDR3 DNA sequence: TGTGCTAGTGGTAATTACAATGAGCAGTTCTTC.

The CDR3 DNA reads as TGTGCCAGCAGCTCCGCAGGGGGCGCGTTTAAGCCCCAGCATTTT. Protein: CASSSAGGAFKPQHF. The chain uses TRBV6-6 and TRBJ1-5, with 8 bases matching TRBD1. The CDR3 is made up of 15 amino acids. The V gene's germline CDR1 is MNHNY and CDR2 SVGAGI (reference sequence). With V trimmed by 6 bases and J by 8 bases, 12 bases remained unmatched.

This clone was found once. The chain recombines TRBV7-9 with TRBJ2-7; 10 bases line up with TRBD1. Germline-derived CDR1 and CDR2 are SEHNR and FQNEAQ (reference sequence). This CDR3 region has 16 residues. V dropped 1 base and J dropped 1; count of bases not matched to a gene: 4. CDR3 DNA: TGTGCCAGCAGCTTAGATGTGGGACAGGGGTCCTACGAGCAGTACTTC. Translation gives CASSLDVGQGSYEQYF.

This clone was counted once. This chain connects TRBV28 to TRBJ2-1; TRBD2 matches 13 bases. Per the germline V gene, CDR1 is MDHEN and CDR2 is SYDVKM. The V gene end was trimmed by 8 bases and the J gene end by 8 bases; junction bases not matched to a gene: 12. The CDR3 spans 16 residues. CDR3 sequence: CASCGLAGVRRDEQFF. In DNA form, the CDR3 reads TGTGCCAGCTGCGGACTAGCGGGAGTCCGCAGGGATGAGCAGTTCTTC.

CDR3 sequence reads: CASSQVDPRTLGETQYF. The DNA for the CDR3 is TGCGCCAGCAGCCAAGTAGACCCCAGGACCCTGGGAGAGACCCAGTACTTC. The J gene is TRBJ2-5, the V gene TRBV4-1; D is uncertain. The germline CDR1 and CDR2 sequences are MGHRA and YSYEKL. The CDR3 is made up of 17 amino acids. V shed 1 base and J shed 4 bases, with 19 bases lying between them.